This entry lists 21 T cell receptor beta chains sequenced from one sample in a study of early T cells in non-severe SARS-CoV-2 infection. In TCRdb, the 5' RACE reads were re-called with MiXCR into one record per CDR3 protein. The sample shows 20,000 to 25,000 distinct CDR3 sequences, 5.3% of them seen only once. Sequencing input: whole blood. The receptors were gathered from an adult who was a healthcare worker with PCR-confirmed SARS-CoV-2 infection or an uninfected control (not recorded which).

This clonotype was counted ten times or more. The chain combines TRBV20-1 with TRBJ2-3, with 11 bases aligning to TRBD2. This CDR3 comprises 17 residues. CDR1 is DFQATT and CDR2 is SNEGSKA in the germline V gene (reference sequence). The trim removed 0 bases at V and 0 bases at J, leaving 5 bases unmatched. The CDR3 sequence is CSARDVSGRGSTDTQYF. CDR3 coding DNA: TGCAGTGCTAGAGATGTTAGCGGGAGGGGAAGCACAGATACGCAGTATTTT.

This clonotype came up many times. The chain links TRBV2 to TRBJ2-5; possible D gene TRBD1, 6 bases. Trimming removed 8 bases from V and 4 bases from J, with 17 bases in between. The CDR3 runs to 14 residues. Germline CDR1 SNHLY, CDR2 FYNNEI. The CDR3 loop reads CASPKTGPPETQYF. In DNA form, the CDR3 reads TGTGCCAGCCCGAAGACAGGCCCCCCAGAGACCCAGTACTTC.

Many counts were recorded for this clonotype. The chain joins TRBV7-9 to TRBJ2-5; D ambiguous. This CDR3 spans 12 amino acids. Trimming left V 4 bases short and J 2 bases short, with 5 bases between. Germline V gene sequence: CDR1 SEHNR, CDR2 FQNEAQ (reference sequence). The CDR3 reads CASSSAQETQYF. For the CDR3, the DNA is TGTGCCAGCAGCTCCGCGCAAGAGACCCAGTACTTC.

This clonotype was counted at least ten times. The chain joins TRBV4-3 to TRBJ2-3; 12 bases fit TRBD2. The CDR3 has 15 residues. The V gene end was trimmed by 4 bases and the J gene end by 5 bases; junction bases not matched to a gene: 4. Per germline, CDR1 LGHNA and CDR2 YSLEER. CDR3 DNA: TGCGCCAGCAGCCCTAGCGGGAGGGCGGGAGATACGCAGTATTTT. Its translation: CASSPSGRAGDTQYF.

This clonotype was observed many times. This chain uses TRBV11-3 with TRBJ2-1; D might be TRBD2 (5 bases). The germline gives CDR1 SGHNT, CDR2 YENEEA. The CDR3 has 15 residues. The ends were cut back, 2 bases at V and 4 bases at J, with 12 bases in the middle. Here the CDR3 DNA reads TGTGCCAGCAGCTTACTCCAGACTACTTACAATGAGCAGTTCTTC. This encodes CASSLLQTTYNEQFF.

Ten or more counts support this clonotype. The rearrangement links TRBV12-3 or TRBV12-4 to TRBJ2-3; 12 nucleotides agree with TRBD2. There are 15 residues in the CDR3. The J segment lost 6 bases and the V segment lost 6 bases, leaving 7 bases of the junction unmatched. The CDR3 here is CASRLTSGSGDTQYF. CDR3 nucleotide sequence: TGTGCCAGCAGGTTGACTAGCGGGAGTGGGGATACGCAGTATTTT.

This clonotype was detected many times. Written as DNA, the CDR3 is TGTGCCATCAGTGATCAACAGGGTACAGATACGCAGTATTTT. Translation: CAISDQQGTDTQYF. The chain carries TRBV10-3 and TRBJ2-3, with D perhaps matching TRBD1 (6 bases). The germline CDR1 and CDR2 sequences are ENHRY and SYGVKD. V was trimmed by 3 bases and J by 3 bases, leaving 10 bases between them. CDR3 size: 14 residues.

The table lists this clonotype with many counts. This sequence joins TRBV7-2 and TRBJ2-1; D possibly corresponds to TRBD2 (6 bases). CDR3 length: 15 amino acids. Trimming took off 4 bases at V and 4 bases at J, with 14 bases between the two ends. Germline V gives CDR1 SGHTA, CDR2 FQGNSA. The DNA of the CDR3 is TGTGCCAGCAGCTCGGGAATAGCGGCGTACAATGAGCAGTTCTTC. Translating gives CASSSGIAAYNEQFF.

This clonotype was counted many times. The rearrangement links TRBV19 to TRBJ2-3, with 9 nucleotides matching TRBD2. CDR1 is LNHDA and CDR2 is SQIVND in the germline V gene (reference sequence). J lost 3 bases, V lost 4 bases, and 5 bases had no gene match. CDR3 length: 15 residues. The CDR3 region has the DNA TGTGCCAGTAGTACCTTAGCGGGAGAGACAGATACGCAGTATTTT. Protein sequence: CASSTLAGETDTQYF.

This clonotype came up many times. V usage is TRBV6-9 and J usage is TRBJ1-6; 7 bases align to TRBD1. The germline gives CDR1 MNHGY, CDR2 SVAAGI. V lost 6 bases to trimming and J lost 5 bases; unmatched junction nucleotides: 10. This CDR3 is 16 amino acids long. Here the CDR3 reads CASRRDSYAHNSPLHF. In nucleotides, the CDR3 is TGTGCCAGCAGGCGGGACAGCTATGCACATAATTCACCCCTCCACTTT.

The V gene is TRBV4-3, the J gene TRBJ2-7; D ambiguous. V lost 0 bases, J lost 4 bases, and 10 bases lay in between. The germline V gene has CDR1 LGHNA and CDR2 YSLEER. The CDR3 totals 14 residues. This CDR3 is CASSQDLGTYEQYF. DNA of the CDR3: TGCGCCAGCAGCCAAGATCTGGGAACGTACGAGCAGTACTTC.

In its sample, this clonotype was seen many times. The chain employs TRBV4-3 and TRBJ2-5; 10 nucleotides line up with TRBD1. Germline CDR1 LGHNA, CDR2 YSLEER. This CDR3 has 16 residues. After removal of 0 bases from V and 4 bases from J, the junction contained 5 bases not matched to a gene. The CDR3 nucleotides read TGCGCCAGCAGCCAAGAACGCGGGACAGGGGCAGAGACCCAGTACTTC. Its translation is CASSQERGTGAETQYF.

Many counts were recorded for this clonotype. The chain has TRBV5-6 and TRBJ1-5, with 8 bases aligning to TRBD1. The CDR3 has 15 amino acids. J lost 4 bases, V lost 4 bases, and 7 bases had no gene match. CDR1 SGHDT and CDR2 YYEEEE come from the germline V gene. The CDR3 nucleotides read TGTGCCAGCAGCCGAAGGGGACAGGTAAATCAGCCCCAGCATTTT. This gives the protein CASSRRGQVNQPQHF.

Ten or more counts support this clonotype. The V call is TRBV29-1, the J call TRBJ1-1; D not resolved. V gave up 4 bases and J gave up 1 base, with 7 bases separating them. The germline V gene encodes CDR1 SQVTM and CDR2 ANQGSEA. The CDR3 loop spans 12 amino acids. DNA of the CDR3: TGCAGCGTTGCTCCAACGAACACTGAAGCTTTCTTT. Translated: CSVAPTNTEAFF.

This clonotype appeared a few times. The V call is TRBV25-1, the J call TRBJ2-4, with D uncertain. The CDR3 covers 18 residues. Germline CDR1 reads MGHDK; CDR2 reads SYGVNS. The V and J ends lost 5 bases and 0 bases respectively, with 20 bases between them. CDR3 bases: TGTGCCAGCAGTTCGTGTAGGGCGACCGATCTAGCCAAAAACATTCAGTACTTC. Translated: CASSSCRATDLAKNIQYF.

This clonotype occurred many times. The CDR3 nucleotides read TGTGCCAGCAGCTCCCTCCCCCCTGCTAGCGGAAGCTCCTACAATGAGCAGTTCTTC. It specifies CASSSLPPASGSSYNEQFF. The rearrangement links TRBV7-2 to TRBJ2-1, with 7 nucleotides matching TRBD2. The CDR3 sequence is 19 residues long. The J segment lost 0 bases and the V segment lost 4 bases, leaving 15 bases of the junction unmatched. CDR1 and CDR2 from the germline V gene are SGHTA and FQGNSA.

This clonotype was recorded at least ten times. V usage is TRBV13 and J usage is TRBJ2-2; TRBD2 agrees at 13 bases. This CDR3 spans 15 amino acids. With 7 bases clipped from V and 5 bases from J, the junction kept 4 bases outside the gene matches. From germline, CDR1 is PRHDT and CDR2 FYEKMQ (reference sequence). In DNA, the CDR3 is TGTGCCAGCAACATGGGACTAGCGGGAACCGGGGAGCTGTTTTTT. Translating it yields CASNMGLAGTGELFF. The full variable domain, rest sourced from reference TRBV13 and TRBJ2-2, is AAGVIQSPRHLIKEKRETATLKCYPIPRHDTVYWYQQGPGQDPQFLISFYEKMQSDKGSIPDRFSAQQFSDYHSELNMSSLELGDSALYFCASNMGLAGTGELFFGEGSRLTVL.

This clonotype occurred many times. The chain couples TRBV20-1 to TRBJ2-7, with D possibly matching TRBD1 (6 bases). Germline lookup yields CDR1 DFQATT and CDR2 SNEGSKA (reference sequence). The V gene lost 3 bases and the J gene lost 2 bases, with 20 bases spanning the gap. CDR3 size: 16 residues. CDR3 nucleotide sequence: TGCAGTGCTAGGACACCTAACAGGGCTTCGACCTACGAGCAGTACTTC. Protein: CSARTPNRASTYEQYF.

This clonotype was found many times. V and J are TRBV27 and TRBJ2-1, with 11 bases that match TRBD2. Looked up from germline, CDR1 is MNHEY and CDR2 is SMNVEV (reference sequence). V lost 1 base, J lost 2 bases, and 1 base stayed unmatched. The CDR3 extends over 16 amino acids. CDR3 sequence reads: CASSLLAGGPYNEQFF. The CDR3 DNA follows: TGTGCCAGCAGTTTATTAGCGGGAGGGCCCTACAATGAGCAGTTCTTC.

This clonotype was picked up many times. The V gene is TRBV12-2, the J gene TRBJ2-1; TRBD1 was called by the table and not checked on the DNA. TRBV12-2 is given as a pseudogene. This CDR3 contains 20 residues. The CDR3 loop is CASRLDYGPGSLSSYNEQFF. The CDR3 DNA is TGTGCAAGTCGCTTAGACTACGGACCGGGATCTCTTAGCTCCTACAATGAGCAGTTCTTC.

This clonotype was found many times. The CDR3 loop is CASSLKVPGTGETQYF. As DNA, the CDR3 is TGTGCCAGCAGCTTGAAGGTCCCCGGTACTGGGGAGACCCAGTACTTC. The V call is TRBV5-6, the J call TRBJ2-5, with D uncertain. Germline V CDR1 and CDR2: SGHDT, YYEEEE. The V and J ends lost 1 base and 5 bases respectively, with 18 bases between them. The CDR3 length is 16 residues.